This T cell receptor beta chain was identified in a study of T cell repertoires in cytomegalovirus infection. A word on this clonotype: What it binds is not known.

One entry per CDR3 protein, called by TCRdb with MiXCR from the reads. The repertoire includes more than 90,000 distinct CDR3 sequences, over 9% of them detected once, and 31% sits in the top ten. Specimen: PBMCs, sequenced either directly or after in vitro stimulation (not recorded which). The TCR comes from a human donor in good health (CMV status not recorded). Some clones in this sample may be carry-over from other donors' samples.

In DNA, the CDR3 is TGCGCCAGCAGCCAAGTGGAGAGCTCCTACAATGAGCAGTTCTTC. The encoded protein is CASSQVESSYNEQFF. The chain recombines TRBV4-3 with TRBJ2-1; D not certain. Germline CDR1 and CDR2: LGHNA and YSLEER. The CDR3 contains 15 residues. Trimming removed 1 base from V and 0 bases from J, with 7 bases in between.